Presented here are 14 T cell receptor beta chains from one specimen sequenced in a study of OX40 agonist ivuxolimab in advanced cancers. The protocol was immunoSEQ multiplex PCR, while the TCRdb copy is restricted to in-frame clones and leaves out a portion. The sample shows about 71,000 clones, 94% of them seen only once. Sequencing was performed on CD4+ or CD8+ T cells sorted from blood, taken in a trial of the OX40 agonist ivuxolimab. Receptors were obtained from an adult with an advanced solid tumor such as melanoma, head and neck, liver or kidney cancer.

CDR3 in DNA: TGTGCCAGCAGTCCCCCTGGAGGGGGAGAGCCCCAGCATTTT. The encoded protein is CASSPPGGGEPQHF. The chain is built from TRBV28 and TRBJ1-5; D is possibly TRBD1 (6 bases). Trimming left V 5 bases short and J 8 bases short, with 16 bases between. Germline CDR1 is MDHEN and CDR2 is SYDVKM. The CDR3 runs to 14 residues.

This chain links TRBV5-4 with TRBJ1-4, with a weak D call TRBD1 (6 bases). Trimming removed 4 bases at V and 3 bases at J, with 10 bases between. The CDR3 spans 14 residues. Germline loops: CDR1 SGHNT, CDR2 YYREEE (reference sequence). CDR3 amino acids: CASSVRQANEKLFF. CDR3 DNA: TGTGCCAGCAGCGTCAGACAGGCTAATGAAAAACTGTTTTTT.

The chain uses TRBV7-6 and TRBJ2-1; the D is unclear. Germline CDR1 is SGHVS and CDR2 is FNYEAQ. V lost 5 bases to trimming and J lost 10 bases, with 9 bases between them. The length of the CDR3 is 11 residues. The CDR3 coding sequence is TGTGCCAGCAGCCATGGGCTAGAGCAGTTCTTC. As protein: CASSHGLEQFF.

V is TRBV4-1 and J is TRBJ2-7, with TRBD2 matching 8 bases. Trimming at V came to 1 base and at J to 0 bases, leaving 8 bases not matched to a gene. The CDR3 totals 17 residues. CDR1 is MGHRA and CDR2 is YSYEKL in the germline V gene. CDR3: CASSQAGGGSSSYEQYF. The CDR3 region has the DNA TGCGCCAGCAGCCAAGCGGGGGGGGGCTCCAGCTCCTACGAGCAGTACTTC.

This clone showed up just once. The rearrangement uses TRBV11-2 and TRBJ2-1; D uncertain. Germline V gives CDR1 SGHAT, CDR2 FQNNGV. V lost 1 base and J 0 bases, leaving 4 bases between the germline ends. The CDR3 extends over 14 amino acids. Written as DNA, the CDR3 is TGTGCCAGCAGCTTAGTCAGCTCCTACAATGAGCAGTTCTTC. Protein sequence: CASSLVSSYNEQFF.

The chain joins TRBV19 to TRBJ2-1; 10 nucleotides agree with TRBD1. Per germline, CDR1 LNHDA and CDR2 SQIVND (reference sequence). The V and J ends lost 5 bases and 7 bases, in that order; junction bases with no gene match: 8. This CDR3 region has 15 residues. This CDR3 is CASSYSGQGFNEQFF. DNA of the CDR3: TGTGCCAGTAGTTACTCGGGACAGGGGTTTAATGAGCAGTTCTTC.

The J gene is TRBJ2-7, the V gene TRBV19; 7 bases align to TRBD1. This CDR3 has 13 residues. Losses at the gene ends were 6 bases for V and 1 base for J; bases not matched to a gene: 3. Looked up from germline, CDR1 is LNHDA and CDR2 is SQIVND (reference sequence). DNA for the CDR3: TGTGCCAGTAGCTGGACAGGATCCTACGAGCAGTACTTC. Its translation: CASSWTGSYEQYF.

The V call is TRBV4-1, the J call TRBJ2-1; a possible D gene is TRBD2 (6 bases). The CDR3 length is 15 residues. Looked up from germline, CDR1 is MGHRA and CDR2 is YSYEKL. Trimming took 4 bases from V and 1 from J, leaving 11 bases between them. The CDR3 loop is CASSLGGVSYNEQFF. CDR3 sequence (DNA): TGCGCCAGCAGCCTCGGGGGAGTGTCCTACAATGAGCAGTTCTTC.

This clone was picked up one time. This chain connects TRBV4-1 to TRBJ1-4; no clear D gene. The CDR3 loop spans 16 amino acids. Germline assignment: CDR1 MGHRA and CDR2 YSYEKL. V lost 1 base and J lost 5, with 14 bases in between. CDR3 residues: CASSQVDYSANEKLFF. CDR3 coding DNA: TGCGCCAGCAGCCAAGTTGACTACAGCGCCAATGAAAAACTGTTTTTT.

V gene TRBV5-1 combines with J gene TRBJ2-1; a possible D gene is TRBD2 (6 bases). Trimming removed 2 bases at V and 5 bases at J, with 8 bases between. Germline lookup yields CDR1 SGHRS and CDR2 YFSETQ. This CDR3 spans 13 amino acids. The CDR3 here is CASSFSGDNEQFF. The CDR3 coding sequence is TGCGCCAGCAGCTTTAGCGGAGACAATGAGCAGTTCTTC.

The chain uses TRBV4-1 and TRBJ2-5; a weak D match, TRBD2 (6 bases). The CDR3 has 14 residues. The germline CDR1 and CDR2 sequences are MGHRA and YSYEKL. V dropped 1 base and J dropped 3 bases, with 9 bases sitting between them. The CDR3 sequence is CASSQVAGKETQYF. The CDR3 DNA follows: TGCGCCAGCAGCCAAGTCGCGGGGAAAGAGACCCAGTACTTC.

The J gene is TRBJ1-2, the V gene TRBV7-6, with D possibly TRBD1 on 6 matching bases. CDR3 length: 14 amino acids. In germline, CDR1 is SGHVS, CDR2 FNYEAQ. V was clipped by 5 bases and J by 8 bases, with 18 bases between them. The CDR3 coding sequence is TGTGCCAGCAGCCCTCCCCCGGGGGGCGACGGCTACACCTTC. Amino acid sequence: CASSPPPGGDGYTF.

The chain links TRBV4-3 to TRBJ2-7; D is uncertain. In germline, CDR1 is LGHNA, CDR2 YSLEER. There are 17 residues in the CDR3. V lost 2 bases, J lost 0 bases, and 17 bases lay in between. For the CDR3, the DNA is TGCGCCAGCAGCCAAACCCGGATTCATACTCCCTCCTACGAGCAGTACTTC. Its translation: CASSQTRIHTPSYEQYF.

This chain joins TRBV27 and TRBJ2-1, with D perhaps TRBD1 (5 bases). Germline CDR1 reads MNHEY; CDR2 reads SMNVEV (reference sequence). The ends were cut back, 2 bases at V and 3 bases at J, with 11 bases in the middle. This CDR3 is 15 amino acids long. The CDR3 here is CASSLLPRDYNEQFF. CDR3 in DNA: TGTGCCAGCAGTTTACTCCCCAGGGACTACAATGAGCAGTTCTTC.